The entry below gives a single T cell receptor beta chain sequence along with its context. Its antigen specificity is not known. Within one base of it there is no much larger clone, and no base qualities were kept. This entry comes from a study of blood T cell repertoires in COVID-19 (dated by TCRdb to 2019 to 2021). Regarding the study in general: Samples covering the acute and convalescent phases of COVID-19 were provided by collaborators in the United States, Italy and Spain. The material from the prospective study consisted of cDNA or gDNA derived from T cells, B-cell-depleted T cells, or PBMCs. Subjects who had been exposed to COVID-19, were actively infected with it, or had recovered from it provided the deeply sampled blood TCRbeta repertoires that made up the dataset. The repertoires were released in a freely available public database meant as a resource for research on the immune response to SARS-CoV-2. The samples were drawn from the first 160 participants of the ongoing ImmuneRACE study and from 950 to 1,500 subjects provided by 6 global collaborators. Nearly every sample came with metadata listing a de-identified subject ID, COVID-19 status, age in years and sex. Where available, HLA class I and class II types were taken from metadata supplied by the sample provider and were not determined by assay-based typing.

Relative to germline, V is 5 bases shorter and J is 4 bases shorter, with 15 bases between their ends. Spanning cysteine to phenylalanine, the CDR3 consists of 15 amino acids. The sequence is cut down to CDR3 DNA, 45 bases in frame from base 1. CDR1 is given as LNHDA and CDR2 as SQIVND, both from the germline V gene (reference sequence). Broader findings and caveats from the paper: How much clinical and demographic metadata was included differed by source and by participant, and the metadata was provided uncurated.

The collaborating institutions used their own protocols to collect whole blood in K2EDTA tubes. For TCRbeta analysis, collaborators shipped samples in one of three forms: frozen whole blood, isolated PBMCs, or DNA extracted from either of those sample types. TCRbeta CDR3 regions were amplified from genomic DNA using the immunoSEQ Assay, a bias-controlled multiplex PCR. Per the authors' processing: Within the assay, amplification of reference gene primers was used to estimate how many nucleated cells each sample contained. Sequence reads were collapsed and filtered to measure the absolute abundance of every unique TCRbeta CDR3 rearrangement. For each sample, productive Simpson clonality was calculated as the square root of Simpson's diversity index over productive rearrangements. In TCRdb, the immuneACCESS table is reduced to in-frame sequences with V and J assigned. These tables do not hold every clone; where another copy was compared, an unresolved V gene accounts for under half, and the others remain unexplained. V and J calls and clone size come straight from that table; D and trimming were deduced from the DNA. Across this sample there are about 160,000 clones, with approximately 92% seen only once. The ten largest clones represent over 3.5% of the sample.

The chain is assembled from TRBV19 and TRBJ1-5, with an unclear D gene assignment. Specimen: peripheral blood. The TCR was taken from a woman in her 50s with acute or convalescent COVID-19. The DNA sequence is TGTGCCAGTAGTCTATCGGTGGGCCTAAATCAGCCCCAGCATTTT. This encodes CASSLSVGLNQPQHF.